This paragraph reports one TCR beta chain. This clonotype was seen ten or more times. The antigen it binds to is not known. No base quality values were provided; no much bigger clone lies one nucleotide off. The germline V gene sets CDR1 to SGHRS and CDR2 to YFSETQ. V is reduced by 3 bases and J by 0 bases, leaving a spacing of 11 bases between them. Its CDR3 holds 15 amino acids, cysteine through phenylalanine. The kept DNA is CDR3 alone, 45 bases in frame from the first base. The sample belongs to a study of neurological immune-mediated disorders (dated by TCRdb to between 2018 and 2021). Background on the whole study: Using UMI-based sequencing, the study compared peripheral blood TCR-beta repertoires from patients with HTLV-I-associated myelopathy (HAM/TSP), patients with multiple sclerosis, and healthy controls. Each longitudinal HAM/TSP and healthy donor was sampled at 3 time-points spaced at roughly 3-40 month intervals. The approximately 110 TCR-beta libraries included longitudinal samples, technical triplicates and paired sorted CD4+ and CD8+ T-cell subsets alongside PBMC samples. The cohort included approximately 68 subjects: some 14 with HAM/TSP, roughly 34 with multiple sclerosis, and around 20 healthy controls.

What this sample's time point label stands for: longitudinal time-point 1 (baseline). Unsorted PBMC libraries were generated from 2 million PBMCs stored in RNAlater at -80 °C until RNA extraction. PBMCs were separated from peripheral blood using Ficoll-Hypaque density gradient centrifugation and then cryopreserved in liquid nitrogen. The study at large found these results: Expanded clones from different subjects shared no identical CDR3 amino acid sequences, which suggests that TCR-beta repertoires were private in all groups. TCR clonal expansion was greatest in HAM/TSP patients and smallest in MS patients, who ranked below even healthy controls.

cDNA was synthesized by template-switch 5'RACE using a primer carrying a 10-nucleotide random unique molecular identifier by which each TCR transcript was tagged. Every sequencing run covered 15-18 subjects and yielded more than 160 million TCR-beta sequences. The RNeasy kit was used for extraction of total RNA. The KAPA Real-time Library Amplification kit was used to amplify TCR-beta VDJ regions with primers targeting the TCR constant region and the 5'RACE anchor. A first PCR added sample indexes and Illumina adaptors, and a second PCR then raised library yield. The roughly 650 bp TCR product was size-selected on a 2% E-gel SizeSelection system after Ampure bead purification. Before pooling, library quality was assessed on a Bioanalyzer, concentration was determined with Qubit, and library quantification was performed with the Kapa Library Quantification kit. Libraries were sequenced paired-end 2 x 150 bp on an Illumina HiSeq 2500. To increase sequence diversity, about 25-31% phiX was spiked into each library pool. In the authors' own workflow: The quality-filtered reads were processed with the UMI-based MiGEC pipeline, whose error correction step removed more than 80% of the raw TCR sequences. VDJ genes were aligned to IMGT germline references, and each clonotype was defined by a unique CDR3 amino acid sequence together with V-J genes. VDJtools evaluated clonal expansion, Shannon diversity and CDR3 relatedness (CalcPairwiseDistances, ClusterSamples); CLCbio workbench built phylogenetic trees. A clone was classed as expanded if it had 8 or more unique UMIs, a cutoff based on coefficient-of-variation modelling across technical triplicates. In-frame beta chains were kept once TCRdb had trimmed the public reads at Q25 with fastp and called clones with MiXCR. Rows with a matching CDR3 protein are joined into one entry that keeps the most common DNA and genes. What appears here as the V and J calls and clone size reflects TCRdb's work, not the paper's. This sample gives tens of thousands of distinct CDR3 sequences in total; roughly 15% of them show up just once. Of the sample, roughly 4.2% is held by the ten largest clones.

The TCR was taken from a female donor with HTLV-1-associated myelopathy (HAM/TSP). The V gene is TRBV5-1 and the J gene is TRBJ2-3; no confident D gene assignment can be made. Material for sequencing was PBMCs. The CDR3 here reads CASSSIKASTDTQYF. At the DNA level, the sequence is TGCGCCAGCAGCTCGATAAAGGCTAGCACAGATACGCAGTATTTT.